The subject of this entry is one T cell receptor (beta chain). Its antigen is unidentified. This record belongs to a study of blood T cells in healthy people across ages. Across the whole study: T cells yielded about one barcoded beta molecule per two cells through template switching. Overall study findings and caveats: There was no known CMV status for donors, so expanded clonotype changes were possibly confounded. A greater number of naive CD4+ cells and higher diversity distinguished long-lived donors from aged donors.

Combining a sample-barcoded 5' primer with a J-beta primer mix, a second PCR ran for about 7 to 11 cycles. Each of the samples gave a minimum of 3 million paired-end reads that contained CDR3. One entry per CDR3 protein results from TCRdb running MiXCR on the 5' RACE reads. The sample consists of around 870,000 distinct CDR3 sequences, 25% to 30% of them appearing once. Germline lookup yields CDR1 SGHRS and CDR2 YFSETQ. The CDR3 is made up of 11 amino acids. V lost 0 bases, J lost 10 bases, and 5 bases lay in between. This TCR came from a woman of 80 years or more in good health. Sample: blood. This chain connects TRBV5-1 to TRBJ2-1; D unresolved. The CDR3 sequence is CASSLEGEQFF. The CDR3 bases are TGCGCCAGCAGCTTGGAGGGCGAGCAGTTCTTC.